One sample yielded the 2 T cell receptor beta chains listed below, sequenced in a study of low-dose radiotherapy and immunotherapy resistance in tumors. A roughly 20-cycle PCR with a constant-region primer and V-primer adapter amplified TCRs. Each CDR3 protein gets one entry after TCRdb re-called the reads with MiXCR. This table holds roughly 50,000 distinct CDR3 sequences, approximately 35% found once. As to time point: after trial treatment. Treatment indicated: LDRT plus nivolumab, ipilimumab, low-dose cyclophosphamide and aspirin (RACIN trial). Sequencing was performed on PBMCs, taken after low-dose radiotherapy plus immunotherapy. The receptors derive from a male donor with rectosigmoid adenocarcinoma.

The CDR3 nucleotides read TGTGCCAGCAGCCACAAGCCGAGACAGGGGGCGCGGGACTATGGCTACACCTTC. The encoded protein is CASSHKPRQGARDYGYTF. This rearrangement joins TRBV5-6 to TRBJ1-2; 10 nucleotides align to TRBD1. With 4 bases clipped from V and 3 bases from J, the junction kept 15 bases outside the gene matches. The CDR3 totals 18 residues. Germline lookup yields CDR1 SGHDT and CDR2 YYEEEE. The full variable domain, its missing parts supplied by reference TRBV5-6 and TRBJ1-2, is DAGVTQSPTHLIKTRGQQVTLRCSPKSGHDTVSWYQQALGQGPQFIFQYYEEEERQRGNFPDRFSGHQFPNYSSELNVNALLLGDSALYLCASSHKPRQGARDYGYTFGSGTRLTVV.

In this sample, this clonotype turned up many times. The CDR3 DNA reads as TGTGCCAGCACCCGAAGGGGGGCCCAAGAGACCCAGTACTTC. It encodes CASTRRGAQETQYF. The V call is TRBV28, the J call TRBJ2-5; TRBD1 or TRBD2 may be the D gene (6 bases each). The CDR3 spans 14 residues. Trimming shortened V by 7 bases and J by 1 base, and 13 bases separated the two germline ends. Germline-derived CDR1 and CDR2 are MDHEN and SYDVKM.